The 14 T cell receptor beta chains presented below share a single source sample, sequenced in a study of cytomegalovirus exposure and HLA in healthy donors. Primers for the PCR totalled 60 Vbeta and 13 Jbeta. Libraries were prepared by immunoSEQ multiplex PCR; TCRdb keeps only in-frame clonotypes and omits some of them. The sample contains 95,000 or so clones, around 86% of which appear only once. The sample consisted of PBMCs. The receptors originated from a woman aged 70-85 years in good health and CMV-seropositive.

This clone was seen a single time. The chain recombines TRBV5-4 with TRBJ2-2; D ambiguous. Looked up from germline, CDR1 is SGHNT and CDR2 is YYREEE (reference sequence). The CDR3 loop spans 15 amino acids. The V end lost 0 bases, the J end lost 3 bases, and 9 bases lay between the germline ends. The CDR3 sequence: CASSLASTDTGELFF. CDR3 DNA sequence: TGTGCCAGCAGCTTGGCGAGCACAGACACCGGGGAGCTGTTTTTT.

This clone was seen a few times. V is TRBV5-6 and J is TRBJ1-5; D remains unclear. The germline V gene encodes CDR1 SGHDT and CDR2 YYEEEE. Trimming stripped 3 bases from V and 3 bases from J, with 13 bases between. The CDR3 has 15 residues. CDR3 sequence reads: CASSYERGINQPQHF. The CDR3 nucleotides are TGTGCCAGCAGCTATGAACGTGGCATCAATCAGCCCCAGCATTTT. Variable domain in full (rest from reference TRBV5-6 and TRBJ1-5): DAGVTQSPTHLIKTRGQQVTLRCSPKSGHDTVSWYQQALGQGPQFIFQYYEEEERQRGNFPDRFSGHQFPNYSSELNVNALLLGDSALYLCASSYERGINQPQHFGDGTRLSIL.

The chain links TRBV9 to TRBJ1-2; maybe TRBD1 (5 bases). V gave up 3 bases and J gave up 8 bases, with 14 bases separating them. Germline-derived CDR1 and CDR2 are SGDLS and YYNGEE. The CDR3 extends over 13 amino acids. DNA for the CDR3: TGTGCCAGCAGCGGCGACAGCGAGAAGGGCTACACCTTC. It is translated as CASSGDSEKGYTF. Combining the CDR3 with reference TRBV9 and TRBJ1-2 gives the whole variable domain DSGVTQTPKHLITATGQRVTLRCSPRSGDLSVYWYQQSLDQGLQFLIQYYNGEERAKGNILERFSAQQFPDLHSELNLSSLELGDSALYFCASSGDSEKGYTFGSGTRLTVV.

On this clone: This CDR3 is also generated by other DNA sequences in the sample. The chain is built from TRBV25-1 and TRBJ1-3; 9 nucleotides align to TRBD1. The trim removed 9 bases at V and 2 bases at J, leaving 8 bases unmatched. Germline values: CDR1 MGHDK, CDR2 SYGVNS. This CDR3 has 15 residues. The CDR3 loop reads CASRETGGTGNTIYF. The CDR3 DNA reads as TGTGCCAGTAGGGAGACAGGGGGGACTGGAAACACCATATATTTT.

The CDR3 sequence is CASIAGGTTGELFF. The CDR3 nucleotides read TGTGCCAGCATAGCGGGAGGGACCACCGGGGAGCTGTTTTTT. The gene calls are TRBV28 and TRBJ2-2, with 11 bases matching TRBD2. CDR3 length: 14 residues. V lost 7 bases to trimming and J lost 4 bases; unmatched junction nucleotides: 2. Germline V gives CDR1 MDHEN, CDR2 SYDVKM.

This chain links TRBV5-1 with TRBJ2-1, with TRBD2 identical over 7 bases. V dropped 3 bases and J dropped 5; count of bases not matched to a gene: 8. Germline values: CDR1 SGHRS, CDR2 YFSETQ. CDR3 size: 15 residues. The CDR3 coding sequence is TGCGCCAGCAGCTCTCGAGCGGGAACCCACAATGAGCAGTTCTTC. Amino acids: CASSSRAGTHNEQFF.

The CDR3 here is CASTLTGGYEQYF. The CDR3 DNA reads as TGCGCCAGCACCCTTACGGGGGGATACGAGCAGTACTTC. This chain links TRBV5-1 with TRBJ2-7; TRBD2 matches at 7 bases. The CDR3 runs to 13 residues. V was pared by 6 bases and J by 4 bases, with 7 bases of the junction left unmatched. CDR1 and CDR2 from the germline V gene are SGHRS and YFSETQ.

About this clone: Germline and junction disagree at one end, which may indicate a read error. The chain couples TRBV7-7 to TRBJ2-7; 8 positions match TRBD1. From germline, CDR1 is SSHAT and CDR2 FNYEAQ (reference sequence). The CDR3 runs 14 residues. CDR3 in amino acids: CASSTGQGSYEQYF. Written as DNA, the CDR3 is TGTGCTAGCAGCACCGGACAGGGCTCCTACGAGCAGTACTTC.

The rearrangement links TRBV2 to TRBJ2-1; 13 nucleotides line up with TRBD2. CDR1 and CDR2 from the germline V gene are SNHLY and FYNNEI. Trimming removed 6 bases from V and 1 base from J; junction bases left unmatched: 9. The CDR3 extends over 18 amino acids. The CDR3 is CASSELAGGPGSYNEQFF. The CDR3 DNA is TGTGCCAGCAGCGAACTAGCGGGAGGGCCCGGGTCCTACAATGAGCAGTTCTTC.

CDR3 protein: CASSPRDRPLYGYTF. The CDR3 DNA follows: TGTGCCAGCAGTCCACGGGACAGGCCGCTCTATGGCTACACCTTC. The chain has TRBV27 and TRBJ1-2; 8 nucleotides align to TRBD1. V trimming: 5 bases; J trimming: 4 bases; junction bases outside the gene matches: 9. The CDR3 has 15 residues. The germline CDR1 and CDR2 sequences are MNHEY and SMNVEV (reference sequence).

This clone appeared a single time. The chain has TRBV28 and TRBJ2-1, with 7 nucleotides matching TRBD1. CDR3 length equals 15 residues. V shed 6 bases and J 7 bases; nucleotides not matched to a gene: 12. Germline assignment: CDR1 MDHEN and CDR2 SYDVKM. The CDR3 is CASSLGKGAYNEQFF. CDR3 in DNA: TGTGCCAGCAGCCTGGGAAAGGGGGCGTATAATGAGCAGTTCTTC.

The chain recombines TRBV6-5 with TRBJ2-5; perhaps TRBD1 as D (6 bases). Germline values: CDR1 MNHEY, CDR2 SVGAGI. The CDR3 loop spans 14 amino acids. V was pared by 0 bases and J by 3 bases, with 8 bases between. CDR3 coding DNA: TGTGCCAGCAGTTACTCTCAGGGGAAAGAGACCCAGTACTTC. As protein: CASSYSQGKETQYF.

The chain carries TRBV7-2 and TRBJ2-2, with 7 bases aligning to TRBD2. The CDR3 runs 15 residues. The germline CDR1 and CDR2 sequences are SGHTA and FQGNSA. Losses at the gene ends were 5 bases for V and 1 base for J; bases not matched to a gene: 4. CDR3: CASSLGLVNTGELFF. The CDR3 DNA sequence: TGTGCCAGCAGCCTCGGACTAGTGAACACCGGGGAGCTGTTTTTT.

This rearrangement joins TRBV19 to TRBJ1-1, with D possibly matching TRBD1 (6 bases). Germline V gene lookup returns CDR1 LNHDA and CDR2 SQIVND (reference sequence). The CDR3 extends over 18 amino acids. The V end lost 6 bases, the J end lost 3 bases, and 26 bases lay between the germline ends. CDR3: CASRDAGTIGSLHTEAFF. The CDR3 DNA follows: TGTGCCAGTAGAGATGCCGGGACAATCGGGTCGCTGCACACTGAAGCTTTCTTT.